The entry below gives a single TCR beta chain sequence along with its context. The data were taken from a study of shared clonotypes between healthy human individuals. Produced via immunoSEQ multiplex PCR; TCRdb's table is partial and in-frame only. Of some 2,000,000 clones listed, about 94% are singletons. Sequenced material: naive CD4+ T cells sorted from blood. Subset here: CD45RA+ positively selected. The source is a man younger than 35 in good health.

This CDR3 reads CASSLVTPGSNYNEQFF. Written as DNA, the CDR3 is TGTGCCAGCAGCTTAGTTACCCCCGGGAGCAACTACAATGAGCAGTTCTTC. This sequence joins TRBV7-2 and TRBJ2-1; TRBD2 might be the D (6 bases). CDR3 length: 17 residues. V was trimmed by 1 base and J by 3 bases, leaving 16 bases between them. Per germline, CDR1 SGHTA and CDR2 FQGNSA.